This TCR beta chain was captured by sequencing in a study of memory CD4+ T cells and cytomegalovirus serostatus. Study results and caveats: The CMV-associated TCR signature appears largely within the CD4+ memory repertoire. About 40% of the roughly 150 known CMV-associated TCRbeta sequences appeared in CD4+ memory.

Single viable CD3+CD4+CD8-CD45RO+ cells were sorted as the memory CD4+ T cells. Positive selection with CD4 microbeads enriched total CD4+ T cells. Original handling: Out-of-frame sequences were removed, leaving 2 million to 2.5 million distinct TCRbeta sequences. TCRdb's table, derived via immunoSEQ multiplex PCR, lists solely in-frame clones and lacks some. V and J calls and clone size follow that table, whereas D and trimming were derived from the DNA. The repertoire holds about 100,000 clones, with approximately 80% as singletons. About this clone itself: Its antigen is undetermined.

This TCR came from an adult in good health and CMV-seropositive. The material sequenced was memory CD4+ T cells from blood.

The CDR3 DNA sequence: TGTGCCAGTAATCCGTCGGGCTTCTACAATGAGCAGTTCTTC. The encoded protein is CASNPSGFYNEQFF. The V gene is TRBV19, the J gene TRBJ2-1; the D is unclear. The CDR3 consists of 14 residues. V was pared by 7 bases and J by 3 bases, with 13 bases between. CDR1 is LNHDA, CDR2 SQIVND, per germline (reference sequence).